The 23 T cell receptor beta chains listed next were all sequenced from one sample in a study of cytomegalovirus exposure and HLA in healthy donors. TCRdb keeps only in-frame clones here, not all; method: immunoSEQ multiplex PCR. The table lists under 200,000 clones, 85% to 90% of them singletons. The sample consisted of PBMCs. These receptors came from a woman under 40 in good health and CMV-seronegative.

V is TRBV19 and J is TRBJ2-1; 8 nucleotides align to TRBD2. The CDR3 is made up of 13 amino acids. Per germline, CDR1 LNHDA and CDR2 SQIVND (reference sequence). J was trimmed by 4 bases and V by 8 bases; bases with no gene match: 4. The CDR3 is CASRASGYNEQFF. In DNA form, the CDR3 reads TGTGCCAGTCGGGCTAGCGGGTACAATGAGCAGTTCTTC.

The chain couples TRBV27 to TRBJ2-5; the D is unclear. This CDR3 has 15 amino acids. CDR1 and CDR2 (germline): MNHEY, SMNVEV (reference sequence). V lost 5 bases to trimming and J lost 5 bases, with 18 bases between them. CDR3 coding DNA: TGTGCCAGCAGTAAAGGTACCCTTTTTAGGGAGACCCAGTACTTC. This encodes CASSKGTLFRETQYF.

V and J are TRBV6-5 and TRBJ2-7, with 11 positions matching TRBD2. This CDR3 is 15 amino acids long. Germline CDR1 is MNHEY and CDR2 is SVGAGI. The trim removed 6 bases at V and 3 bases at J, leaving 7 bases unmatched. This CDR3 reads CASSSGTSGNYEQYF. The CDR3 region has the DNA TGTGCCAGCAGCTCCGGGACTAGCGGTAACTACGAGCAGTACTTC.

The count of this clone is one. The J gene is TRBJ2-3, the V gene TRBV25-1; 7 bases map to TRBD1. The junction had 5 bases not matched to a gene; V was cut back by 7 bases and J by 1 base. CDR1 and CDR2 (germline): MGHDK, SYGVNS. CDR3 length equals 14 residues. Here the CDR3 DNA reads TGTGCCAGCAAGAGGCAGGGGGGCACAGATACGCAGTATTTT. This translates into CASKRQGGTDTQYF. Looking up the rest from reference TRBV25-1 and TRBJ2-3 gives the full variable domain: EADIYQTPRYLVIGTGKKITLECSQTMGHDKMYWYQQDPGMELHLIHYSYGVNSTEKGDLSSESTVSRIRTEHFPLTLESARPSHTSQYLCASKRQGGTDTQYFGPGTRLTVL.

The chain employs TRBV4-3 and TRBJ2-1, with D hard to call. CDR1 and CDR2 from the germline V gene are LGHNA and YSLEER. V lost 4 bases and J 0 bases, leaving 10 bases between the germline ends. The length of the CDR3 is 15 residues. The CDR3 here is CASSPNWGSYNEQFF. Here the CDR3 DNA reads TGCGCCAGCAGCCCTAACTGGGGCTCCTACAATGAGCAGTTCTTC.

This chain links TRBV6-1 with TRBJ1-2; 9 bases map to TRBD1. This CDR3 is built from 14 residues. Trimming took 2 bases from V and 7 from J; bases not matched to a gene: 5. Germline V gives CDR1 MNHNS, CDR2 SASEGT. The CDR3 spells CASSELLGQGGYTF. The CDR3 DNA reads TGTGCCAGCAGTGAATTATTGGGACAGGGTGGCTACACCTTC.

This chain uses TRBV6-6 with TRBJ1-3, with D possibly TRBD1 on 6 matching bases. In germline, CDR1 is MNHNY, CDR2 SVGAGI (reference sequence). CDR3 length: 15 residues. V gave up 2 bases and J gave up 4 bases, with 12 bases separating them. This CDR3 reads CASSYIAGAGNTIYF. The CDR3 DNA reads as TGTGCCAGCAGTTACATTGCAGGGGCGGGAAACACCATATATTTT.

This clone was recorded only once. The chain has TRBV4-3 and TRBJ2-3; TRBD2 aligns across 7 bases. This CDR3 contains 15 residues. V shed 1 base and J 2 bases; nucleotides not matched to a gene: 3. Germline CDR1 and CDR2: LGHNA and YSLEER. The CDR3 DNA reads TGCGCCAGCAGCCAAGGGGGGGGATACACAGATACGCAGTATTTT. Encoded protein: CASSQGGGYTDTQYF.

This chain connects TRBV6-6 to TRBJ2-1; D not resolved. The CDR3 runs 15 residues. Looked up from germline, CDR1 is MNHNY and CDR2 is SVGAGI (reference sequence). Trimming left V 7 bases short and J 3 bases short, with 16 bases between. The CDR3 sequence: CASIAGPPGYNEQFF. CDR3 sequence (DNA): TGTGCCAGCATCGCCGGGCCCCCGGGCTACAATGAGCAGTTCTTC.

This chain connects TRBV4-3 to TRBJ2-7, with D hard to call. The CDR3 contains 15 residues. Trimming stripped 0 bases from V and 2 bases from J, with 11 bases between. Germline V gene sequence: CDR1 LGHNA, CDR2 YSLEER. The CDR3 is CASSQDPRQAYEQYF. CDR3 nucleotide sequence: TGCGCCAGCAGCCAAGATCCGAGGCAAGCCTACGAGCAGTACTTC.

This clone has only a few counts. This chain links TRBV19 with TRBJ1-2, with D maybe TRBD1 (5 bases). This CDR3 spans 15 amino acids. V lost 3 bases to trimming and J lost 3 bases, with 14 bases between them. Looked up from germline, CDR1 is LNHDA and CDR2 is SQIVND (reference sequence). The CDR3, as DNA: TGTGCCAGTAGTATCGTGGGGGAGTTGGACTATGGCTACACCTTC. It is translated as CASSIVGELDYGYTF.

V gene TRBV5-1 combines with J gene TRBJ1-2; D ambiguous. From germline, CDR1 is SGHRS and CDR2 YFSETQ. The CDR3 extends over 14 amino acids. V lost 0 bases, J lost 2 bases, and 8 bases lay in between. CDR3 amino acids: CASSLEGRNYGYTF. The CDR3 nucleotides read TGCGCCAGCAGCTTGGAAGGACGGAACTATGGCTACACCTTC.

This clone appeared a single time. The chain carries TRBV19 and TRBJ1-1; TRBD1 agrees at 9 bases. V shed 6 bases and J 6 bases; nucleotides not matched to a gene: 14. The CDR3 consists of 16 residues. Germline-derived CDR1 and CDR2 are LNHDA and SQIVND (reference sequence). The CDR3 region has the DNA TGTGCCAGTAGCCACCTCCCCGGGACAGGGATCTCTGAAGCTTTCTTT. This codes for CASSHLPGTGISEAFF.

The chain has TRBV6-6 and TRBJ2-1; D gene unclear. The CDR3 is 16 amino acids. With 0 bases removed from V and 0 bases from J, the gap between germline ends came to 9 bases. Germline V lookup: CDR1 MNHNY, CDR2 SVGAGI (reference sequence). DNA for the CDR3: TGTGCCAGCAGTTACTCGCCACGGGCCTCCTACAATGAGCAGTTCTTC. This encodes CASSYSPRASYNEQFF.

The chain couples TRBV7-9 to TRBJ1-1; D unresolved. V shed 2 bases and J shed 3 bases, with 10 bases lying between them. Germline CDR1 is SEHNR and CDR2 is FQNEAQ (reference sequence). This CDR3 has 14 residues. CDR3 residues: CASSLHGGHTEAFF. The CDR3 DNA reads as TGTGCCAGCAGCTTACACGGTGGCCACACTGAAGCTTTCTTT. Variable domain in full (rest from reference TRBV7-9 and TRBJ1-1): DTGVSQNPRHKITKRGQNVTFRCDPISEHNRLYWYRQTLGQGPEFLTYFQNEAQLEKSRLLSDRFSAERPKGSFSTLEIQRTEQGDSAMYLCASSLHGGHTEAFFGQGTRLTVV.

The chain uses TRBV11-2 and TRBJ2-1; 7 nucleotides agree with TRBD1. Germline values: CDR1 SGHAT, CDR2 FQNNGV. With V trimmed by 1 base and J by 5 bases, 5 bases remained unmatched. The CDR3 covers 15 residues. CDR3 DNA sequence: TGTGCCAGCAGCTTAGCTTTAACAGGGGACAATGAGCAGTTCTTC. It encodes CASSLALTGDNEQFF.

The V gene is TRBV4-3, the J gene TRBJ2-7; 9 positions agree with TRBD2. CDR3 length: 18 amino acids. The germline CDR1 and CDR2 sequences are LGHNA and YSLEER. The V gene end was trimmed by 0 bases and the J gene end by 3 bases; junction bases not matched to a gene: 12. CDR3 sequence (DNA): TGCGCCAGCAGCCAAGATAGGAGTAGCGGGAGTAGTTACTACGAGCAGTACTTC. Protein sequence: CASSQDRSSGSSYYEQYF.

The chain is built from TRBV4-3 and TRBJ1-2; unclear D gene. V lost 0 bases and J lost 2, with 10 bases in between. The germline CDR1 and CDR2 sequences are LGHNA and YSLEER. The CDR3 is made up of 15 amino acids. The CDR3 DNA reads TGCGCCAGCAGCCAAGATATTGCAGAAAACTATGGCTACACCTTC. It yields the protein CASSQDIAENYGYTF.

The J gene is TRBJ1-2, the V gene TRBV19, with D hard to call. CDR1 is LNHDA and CDR2 is SQIVND in the germline V gene (reference sequence). CDR3 length equals 15 residues. V was clipped by 3 bases and J by 7 bases, with 18 bases between them. The CDR3 DNA reads as TGTGCCAGTAGTATGGGCCCGCAGCCCATCGGTGGCTACACCTTC. It is translated as CASSMGPQPIGGYTF.

The chain links TRBV6-5 to TRBJ2-1, with TRBD1 identical over 11 bases. CDR3 size: 14 residues. J lost 4 bases, V lost 8 bases, and 4 bases had no gene match. Germline V gene sequence: CDR1 MNHEY, CDR2 SVGAGI. For the CDR3, the DNA is TGTGCCAGCGGGACAGGGGGTGGGTACAATGAGCAGTTCTTC. Translated, it gives CASGTGGGYNEQFF.

The chain uses TRBV15 and TRBJ2-1; D is unresolved. In germline, CDR1 is LNHNV, CDR2 YYDKDF (reference sequence). The ends were cut back, 6 bases at V and 6 bases at J, with 21 bases in the middle. The CDR3 has 16 residues. CDR3 DNA sequence: TGTGCCACCAGGAGCCGTTCGGCATTGTCGGGCAATGAGCAGTTCTTC. Translation: CATRSRSALSGNEQFF.

CDR3 sequence (DNA): TGTGCCAGCAGCTTGGGTGGCATCAGCTCCTATAATTCACCCCTCCACTTT. Protein sequence: CASSLGGISSYNSPLHF. The gene calls are TRBV5-4 and TRBJ1-6; the D is unclear. Germline CDR1 is SGHNT and CDR2 is YYREEE (reference sequence). The germline V and J ends were trimmed by 0 bases and 0 bases, with 10 bases remaining between them. This CDR3 has 17 amino acids.

The chain couples TRBV13 to TRBJ2-7, with a possible D match to TRBD2 (5 bases). This CDR3 has 13 amino acids. Germline V CDR1 and CDR2: PRHDT, FYEKMQ (reference sequence). Between the trimmed V and J ends, which lost 4 bases and 6 bases, there was a span of 13 bases. The CDR3 bases are TGTGCCAGCAGCTCGTCGAGGGTACGCGAGCAGTACTTC. Translated, it gives CASSSSRVREQYF.